The 21 T cell receptor beta chains below all came from one sample that was sequenced in a study of T-cell reconstitution after alpha-beta-depleted transplantation in children. Preparing the TCRbeta library involved the use of unique molecular identifiers. TCRdb used MiXCR to reprocess the PCR reads, holding one entry per CDR3 protein. The table records hundreds of thousands of distinct CDR3 sequences, around 13% of them present only once. Specimen: PBMCs, collected before TCRalphabeta/CD19-depleted stem cell transplant. The receptor set was obtained from a girl aged 2 to 9 with congenital amegakaryocytic thrombocytopenia, due to receive a stem cell transplant.

V usage is TRBV19 and J usage is TRBJ2-3; 8 bases line up with TRBD1. V was clipped by 3 bases and J by 2 bases; unmatched bases: 10. Germline values: CDR1 LNHDA, CDR2 SQIVND (reference sequence). The CDR3 is made up of 17 amino acids. DNA for the CDR3: TGTGCCAGTAGTATTGGAGGGGGGACAGGCTCCACAGATACGCAGTATTTT. This gives the protein CASSIGGGTGSTDTQYF.

This clonotype was seen many times. This chain joins TRBV20-1 and TRBJ1-1; no clear D gene. Trimming removed 5 bases at V and 8 bases at J, with 18 bases between. The CDR3 runs to 13 residues. Germline lookup yields CDR1 DFQATT and CDR2 SNEGSKA (reference sequence). DNA for the CDR3: TGCAGTGCTGGGTGGACGGGCGATTACGAAGCTTTCTTT. Amino acids: CSAGWTGDYEAFF.

The genes are TRBV29-1 and TRBJ2-7; 9 bases align to TRBD1. V lost 5 bases, J lost 3 bases, and 5 bases stayed unmatched. The CDR3 has 13 residues. Germline V lookup: CDR1 SQVTM, CDR2 ANQGSEA. The CDR3: CSVSGTGYYEQYF. For the CDR3, the DNA is TGCAGCGTTTCCGGGACAGGGTACTACGAGCAGTACTTC.

The chain is built from TRBV20-1 and TRBJ2-7, with D perhaps given as TRBD1 or TRBD2 (7 bases each). V was shortened by 6 bases and J by 3 bases, with 18 bases between the two germline ends. Germline V gene sequence: CDR1 DFQATT, CDR2 SNEGSKA (reference sequence). The CDR3 is 14 residues long. The CDR3 coding sequence is TGCAGTGCGGGAGGGACAGCCGACCTCTACGAGCAGTACTTC. Protein sequence: CSAGGTADLYEQYF.

This clonotype was recorded at least ten times. CDR3 sequence: CASSLFGSRTDTQYF. CDR3 DNA: TGTGCCAGCAGCTTATTTGGGTCGAGGACAGATACGCAGTATTTT. V is TRBV7-9 and J is TRBJ2-3, with D uncertain. The CDR3 is 15 amino acids. Trimming pared 2 bases from V and 3 bases from J, leaving 12 bases between. Germline CDR1 SEHNR, CDR2 FQNEAQ (reference sequence). The whole variable domain, remainder taken from reference TRBV7-9 and TRBJ2-3, is DTGVSQNPRHKITKRGQNVTFRCDPISEHNRLYWYRQTLGQGPEFLTYFQNEAQLEKSRLLSDRFSAERPKGSFSTLEIQRTEQGDSAMYLCASSLFGSRTDTQYFGPGTRLTVL.

This clonotype was observed at least ten times. This chain links TRBV6-1 with TRBJ2-7, with 7 bases fitting TRBD1. CDR1 MNHNS and CDR2 SASEGT come from the germline V gene. V trimming: 5 bases; J trimming: 5 bases; junction bases outside the gene matches: 9. The CDR3 sequence is 14 residues long. The CDR3 DNA sequence: TGTGCCAGCAGTCGACAGGGAATAGTCGACGAGCAGTACTTC. Translation: CASSRQGIVDEQYF.

The chain carries TRBV18 and TRBJ2-1; a possible D gene is TRBD2 (6 bases). Germline CDR1 and CDR2: KGHSH and LQKENI. V was trimmed by 0 bases and J by 2 bases, leaving 8 bases between them. This CDR3 region has 15 residues. In DNA, the CDR3 is TGTGCCAGCTCACCACCTCGGACTACCTACAATGAGCAGTTCTTC. This codes for CASSPPRTTYNEQFF.

The chain uses TRBV7-6 and TRBJ2-7; D is perhaps TRBD2 (5 bases). Germline V gives CDR1 SGHVS, CDR2 FNYEAQ. The V end lost 5 bases, the J end lost 5 bases, and 25 bases lay between the germline ends. There are 17 residues in the CDR3. The CDR3 region is CASSPRQRVYEGHEQYF. CDR3 DNA sequence: TGTGCCAGCAGCCCGCGACAACGGGTATATGAGGGCCACGAGCAGTACTTC.

To note about this clonotype: A much larger clone sits a single nucleotide away, making a read error possible. The chain couples TRBV29-1 to TRBJ1-5, with TRBD1 identical over 9 bases. This CDR3 spans 14 amino acids. CDR1 is SQVTM and CDR2 is ANQGSEA in the germline V gene. The trim removed 4 bases at V and 6 bases at J, leaving 7 bases unmatched. CDR3 nucleotides: TGCAGCGTTGTCGTGGGACAGGGCATTCAGCCCCAGCATTTT. Translation gives CSVVVGQGIQPQHF.

The chain employs TRBV7-9 and TRBJ2-5; D not resolved. The CDR3 extends over 16 amino acids. The germline CDR1 and CDR2 sequences are SEHNR and FQNEAQ (reference sequence). With 5 bases removed from V and 5 bases from J, the gap between germline ends came to 21 bases. The CDR3 spells CASSLPPVKVVETQYF. In nucleotides, the CDR3 is TGTGCCAGCAGCCTCCCTCCAGTAAAGGTGGTGGAGACCCAGTACTTC.

The V and J genes are TRBV3-1 and TRBJ2-1, with unresolved D. Trimming removed 5 bases at V and 12 bases at J, with 14 bases between. The CDR3 is made up of 12 amino acids. Per the germline V gene, CDR1 is LGHDT and CDR2 is YNNKEL (reference sequence). CDR3 DNA sequence: TGTGCCAGCAGCGAAGCGCGGTGGCGGCAGTTCTTC. It is translated as CASSEARWRQFF.

V gene TRBV7-3 combines with J gene TRBJ2-1, with D possibly being TRBD2 (6 bases). Trimming left V 4 bases short and J 7 bases short, with 17 bases between. The CDR3 consists of 15 residues. CDR1 and CDR2 (germline): SGHTA, FQGTGA. This chain's CDR3 is CASSWGLGGGNEQFF. CDR3 in DNA: TGTGCCAGCAGCTGGGGACTTGGTGGGGGGAATGAGCAGTTCTTC.

This clonotype showed up many times. The chain couples TRBV5-1 to TRBJ2-3, with 8 positions matching TRBD2. The germline CDR1 and CDR2 sequences are SGHRS and YFSETQ. With V trimmed by 3 bases and J by 4 bases, 7 bases remained unmatched. This CDR3 has 15 residues. CDR3 in DNA: TGCGCCAGCAGCTCCTACCCGACTAGCGCAGATACGCAGTATTTT. Its translation is CASSSYPTSADTQYF.

In its sample, this clonotype was seen a few times. The chain employs TRBV20-1 and TRBJ2-1, with TRBD1 matching 8 bases. Germline CDR1 and CDR2: DFQATT and SNEGSKA (reference sequence). The ends lost 5 bases at V and 6 bases at J; junction bases unmatched: 12. The CDR3 length is 15 residues. This chain's CDR3 is CSAGQGAGVSNEQFF. The DNA for the CDR3 is TGCAGTGCTGGGCAGGGGGCCGGAGTATCCAATGAGCAGTTCTTC.

The gene calls are TRBV2 and TRBJ2-7; D gene unclear. The CDR3 is 13 amino acids. V was shortened by 4 bases and J by 7 bases, with 14 bases between the two germline ends. Per the germline V gene, CDR1 is SNHLY and CDR2 is FYNNEI. The CDR3 reads CASSVSQAWEQYF. CDR3 nucleotides: TGTGCCAGCAGTGTGAGCCAGGCGTGGGAGCAGTACTTC.

This clonotype was detected ten times or more. This chain joins TRBV25-1 and TRBJ1-4; the D is unclear. The germline V and J ends were trimmed by 2 bases and 7 bases, with 11 bases remaining between them. CDR3 length: 14 residues. The germline V gene encodes CDR1 MGHDK and CDR2 SYGVNS. In nucleotides, the CDR3 is TGTGCCAGCAGTGAACCGGGGTATGCTGAAAAACTGTTTTTT. The encoded protein is CASSEPGYAEKLFF.

The chain recombines TRBV6-2 or TRBV6-3 with TRBJ2-3; TRBD2 aligns across 7 bases. CDR1 is MNHEY and CDR2 is SVGEGT in the germline V gene. V lost 1 base and J lost 4; bases outside the gene matches: 5. The CDR3 sequence is 15 residues long. The CDR3 sequence is CASSYLASGADTQYF. CDR3 DNA: TGTGCCAGCAGTTACTTAGCTAGCGGAGCAGATACGCAGTATTTT.

As to this clonotype: A much larger clone differs by one base, so this may be a read error. The chain is built from TRBV6-5 and TRBJ2-3, with 7 bases that match TRBD1. CDR3 length equals 14 residues. CDR1 is MNHEY and CDR2 is SVGAGI in the germline V gene. CDR3: CTSSYARGKDTQYF. CDR3 sequence (DNA): TGTACCAGCAGTTATGCCAGGGGGAAGGATACGCAGTATTTT.

This chain uses TRBV29-1 with TRBJ2-7; weak D call: TRBD2 (5 bases). V lost 4 bases, J lost 4 bases, and 11 bases lay in between. This CDR3 comprises 12 residues. Germline CDR1 is SQVTM and CDR2 is ANQGSEA. CDR3 region: CSVVSEIYEQYF. CDR3 in DNA: TGCAGCGTTGTTAGCGAGATTTACGAGCAGTACTTC.

The chain is built from TRBV20-1 and TRBJ2-7, with D perhaps TRBD2 (5 bases). Germline V gene data show CDR1 as DFQATT and CDR2 as SNEGSKA (reference sequence). Trimming stripped 7 bases from V and 2 bases from J, with 15 bases between. The CDR3 has 13 amino acids. In DNA, the CDR3 is TGCAGTGTCACTAGGGCAGGACCCTACGAGCAGTACTTC. Protein product: CSVTRAGPYEQYF.

This clonotype has ten or more counts. The rearrangement links TRBV29-1 to TRBJ2-2, with D perhaps TRBD2 (5 bases). The CDR3 runs to 13 residues. Trimming stripped 7 bases from V and 5 bases from J, with 14 bases between. Per the germline V gene, CDR1 is SQVTM and CDR2 is ANQGSEA. CDR3 amino acids: CSANAGRTGELFF. Here the CDR3 DNA reads TGCAGCGCCAACGCGGGCAGGACCGGGGAGCTGTTTTTT.